The sequence of this TCR beta chain was determined in a study of metastatic and nonmetastatic thyroid tumors. Methods used by the authors: A papillary thyroid cancer distant-metastasis classifier was built from CDR3 differences across clinicopathological groups. TCRdb re-called the PCR reads through MiXCR. The V and J calls were determined by TCRdb, not by the authors. The repertoire includes roughly 40,000 clones, 9% to 13% of them detected once, and about 9% sits in the top ten. Study-level points and caveats: For both blood and tumor, malignant thyroid tumors reportedly showed significantly higher TCR beta diversity than benign nodules did.

Not a single patient had been given any form of treatment at any point before undergoing thyroid surgery. This clone was seen at least ten times. Its antigen is as yet unknown. What was sequenced was blood. This receptor was identified in a male donor with papillary thyroid cancer or a benign thyroid nodule (not recorded which). Some clones in this sample may be carry-over from other donors' samples.

CDR3 DNA: TGTGCCAGCAGTTTAGGGGGGATTTACACTGAAGCTTTCTTT. Its translation is CASSLGGIYTEAFF. The chain links TRBV28 to TRBJ1-1; a possible D gene is TRBD1 (5 bases). V was trimmed by 2 bases and J by 3 bases, leaving 10 bases between them. From germline, CDR1 is MDHEN and CDR2 SYDVKM. The CDR3 is 14 amino acids.